This TCR beta chain emerged from a study of T cell changes during pregnancy in multiple sclerosis. Some clones are missing from TCRdb's copy, which holds only in-frame ones; the method was immunoSEQ multiplex PCR. The sample records around 70,000 clones, 80% to 95% being singletons. For this clone: The junction does not match germline at one end; this may be a read error.

CDR3 size: 17 residues. Germline values: CDR1 SGHTA, CDR2 FQGNSA. The source was peripheral blood, collected before pregnancy. The chain has TRBV7-2 and TRBJ2-7, with 8 nucleotides matching TRBD2. The clonotype originates from a female donor with multiple sclerosis, enrolled in a pregnancy study. CDR3 amino acids: CASSLPQAGAGSHEQYF. For the CDR3, the DNA is TGTGCCAGCAGCTTACCACAAGCGGGAGCTGGCTCCCACGAGCAGTACTTC.